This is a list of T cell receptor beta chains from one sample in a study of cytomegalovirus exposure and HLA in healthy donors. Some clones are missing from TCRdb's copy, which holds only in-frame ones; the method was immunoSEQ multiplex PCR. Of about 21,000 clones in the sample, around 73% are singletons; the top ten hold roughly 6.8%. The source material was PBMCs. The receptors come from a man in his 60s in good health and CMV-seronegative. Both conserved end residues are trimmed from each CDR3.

ASRTGGGWNEKLF TRBV6-5
ASSDSGTVYQETQY TRBV6-4
AWSPGQGGQPQH TRBV30
ASSQDSRASGRARQY TRBV4-3
ASSKQGNQETQY TRBV21-1
VGGDRKGINEQF TRBV9
ASREENTGELF TRBV9
AWTRTSGINEQF TRBV30
ASSQRGGQNQPQH TRBV5-1
ASSLGSQGHQPQH TRBV7-2
ASSFWGRETQY TRBV5-6
ASSLAGYSSPLH TRBV11-2
ASSLGGPYEQY TRBV11-2
ASSISGLSYEQY TRBV7-2
ASRTSYEQY TRBV11-2
SSSLAGDTALIQY TRBV11-1
ASRTPTGSAYEQY TRBV28
ASSLGQGGGYT TRBV7-2
ASSPERLNNEQF TRBV7-2
ASSSTGVGTQH TRBV18
ASEDILPY TRBV23-1
ASSEGQGNFEKLF TRBV6-1
ASSATGTSTDTQY TRBV9
ASSSLGGQEGYEQY TRBV5-6
ASSQGYSNNQPQH TRBV2